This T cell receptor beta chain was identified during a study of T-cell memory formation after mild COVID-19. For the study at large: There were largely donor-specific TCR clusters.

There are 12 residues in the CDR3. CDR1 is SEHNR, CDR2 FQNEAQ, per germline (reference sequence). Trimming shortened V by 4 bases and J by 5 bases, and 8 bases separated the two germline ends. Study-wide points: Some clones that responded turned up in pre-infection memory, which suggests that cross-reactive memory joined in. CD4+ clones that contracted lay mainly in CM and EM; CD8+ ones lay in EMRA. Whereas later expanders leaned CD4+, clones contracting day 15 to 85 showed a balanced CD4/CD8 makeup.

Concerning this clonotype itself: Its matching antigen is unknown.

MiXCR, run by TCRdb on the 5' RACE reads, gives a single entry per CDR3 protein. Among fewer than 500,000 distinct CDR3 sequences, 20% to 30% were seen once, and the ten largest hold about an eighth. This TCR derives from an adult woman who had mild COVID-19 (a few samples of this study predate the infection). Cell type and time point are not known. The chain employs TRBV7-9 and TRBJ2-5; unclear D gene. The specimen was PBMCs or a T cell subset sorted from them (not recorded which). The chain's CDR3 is CASSYAPETQYF. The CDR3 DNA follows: TGTGCCAGCAGCTATGCACCGGAGACCCAGTACTTC.